This T cell receptor (beta chain) comes out of a study of CD8+CD57+ T cells in acquired aplastic anemia listed by TCRdb under 2018. Concerning the study at large: DNA extracted from sorted CD4+ and CD8+ cells had a mean of roughly 3.4 ug, with a range of about 0.18 to 27.4 ug. Healthy donor samples averaged approximately 10 million reads for CD4+ and fewer than 12 million for CD8+ cells. Summary of the overall study and its limitations: Although roughly 30 CD8+ CDR3 sequences were shared by patients and controls, these sequences appeared highly expressed in patients and within the immunodominant clones of patients. Between patients and healthy controls, no significant difference in CD8+ Simpson's diversity was found (P=0.060).

A remark on this clonotype: The antigen it binds to is not known. Within one base of it there is no much larger clone, and no base qualities were kept.

Genomic DNA served as template for TCR beta VDJ combination and CDR3 sequence profiling. An Illumina HiSeq 2000 was used for TCR repertoire sequencing. The paper's data handling went like this. Repertoires were assessed using TRBV/TRBJ rearrangement plots, CDR3 size and DJ length profiles, and Simpson's diversity index. Whichever DNA sequence was most abundant in the deep sequencing data was defined as the immunodominant clone. CDR3 amino acid sequences were screened for sharing across subjects and were compared with published repertoires and the VDJdb database. TCRdb reran the public reads through fastp at Q25 and MiXCR, keeping productive beta chains. Every entry covers one CDR3 protein and lists the most common genes and DNA from its rows. These V and J calls rely on TCRdb rather than the paper's analysis. This sample holds 120,000 or so distinct CDR3 sequences; 48% were observed only once. 2% to 3% of the sample is in the top ten clones.

In the study, sorted CD4+ and CD8+ blood T cells from patients with severe aplastic anemia and from healthy subjects underwent deep sequencing of TCR repertoires. Ficoll-Paque density gradient centrifugation was used to isolate peripheral blood mononuclear cells. Before DNA extraction, CD4+ and CD8+ T cells were sorted by FACS or by magnetic beads. Reading the germline V gene gives CDR1 SQVTM and CDR2 ANQGSEA. From its cysteine to its phenylalanine, the CDR3 spans 14 amino acids. Only the CDR3 region is kept as DNA, spanning 42 bases read in frame from base 1. Relative to germline, V is missing 6 bases and J is missing 0 bases, with 6 bases of the junction outside any gene match.

The chain employs TRBV29-1 and TRBJ2-7; TRBD2 aligns with 9 central bases. The sequencing input was sorted CD4+, CD8+, or CD8+CD57+ T cells (not recorded which) from PBMCs. The clonotype originates from a human donor in good health, serving as a control. The CDR3 region has the sequence CSVPTSGSSYEQYF. The DNA reads TGCAGCGTCCCGACTAGCGGTAGCTCCTACGAGCAGTACTTC.